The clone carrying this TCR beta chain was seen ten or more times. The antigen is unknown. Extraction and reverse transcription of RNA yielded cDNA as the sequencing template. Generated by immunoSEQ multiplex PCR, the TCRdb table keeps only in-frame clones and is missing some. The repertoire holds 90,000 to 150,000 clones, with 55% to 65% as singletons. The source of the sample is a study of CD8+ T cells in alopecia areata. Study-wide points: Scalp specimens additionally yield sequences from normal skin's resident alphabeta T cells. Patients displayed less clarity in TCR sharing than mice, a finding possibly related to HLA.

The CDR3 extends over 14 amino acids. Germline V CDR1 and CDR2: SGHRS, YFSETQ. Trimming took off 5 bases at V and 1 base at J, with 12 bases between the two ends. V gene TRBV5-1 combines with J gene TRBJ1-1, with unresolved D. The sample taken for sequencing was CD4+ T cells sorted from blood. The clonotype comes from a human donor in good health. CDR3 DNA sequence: TGCGCCAGCAGTAACTCACAGACGAACACTGAAGCTTTCTTT. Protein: CASSNSQTNTEAFF.